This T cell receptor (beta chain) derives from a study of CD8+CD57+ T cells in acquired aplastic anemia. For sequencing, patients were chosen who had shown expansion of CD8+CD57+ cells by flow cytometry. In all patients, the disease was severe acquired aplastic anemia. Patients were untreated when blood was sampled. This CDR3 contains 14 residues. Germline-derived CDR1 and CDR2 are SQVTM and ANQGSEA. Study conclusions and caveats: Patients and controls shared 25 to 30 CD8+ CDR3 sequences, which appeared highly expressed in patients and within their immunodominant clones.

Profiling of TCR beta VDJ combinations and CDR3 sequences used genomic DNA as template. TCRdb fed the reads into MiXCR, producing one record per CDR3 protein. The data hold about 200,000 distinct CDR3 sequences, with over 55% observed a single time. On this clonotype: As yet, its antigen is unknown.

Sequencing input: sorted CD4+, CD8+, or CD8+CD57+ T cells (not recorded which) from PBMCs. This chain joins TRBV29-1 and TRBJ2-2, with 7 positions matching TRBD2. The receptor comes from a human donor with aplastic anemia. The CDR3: CSARGGVSTGELFF. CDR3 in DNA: TGCAGTGCCCGGGGAGGGGTTAGCACCGGGGAGCTGTTTTTT.